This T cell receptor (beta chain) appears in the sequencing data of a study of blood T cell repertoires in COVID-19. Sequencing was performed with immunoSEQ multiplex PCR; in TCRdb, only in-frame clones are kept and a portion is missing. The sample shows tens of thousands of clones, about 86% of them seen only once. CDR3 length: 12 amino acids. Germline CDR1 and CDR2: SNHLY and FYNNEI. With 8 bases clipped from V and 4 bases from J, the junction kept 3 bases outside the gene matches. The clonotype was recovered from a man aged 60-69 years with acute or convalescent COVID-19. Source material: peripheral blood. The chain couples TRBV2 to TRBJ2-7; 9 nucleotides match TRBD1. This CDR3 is CASGTGFYEQYF. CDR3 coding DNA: TGTGCCAGCGGGACAGGGTTTTACGAGCAGTACTTC. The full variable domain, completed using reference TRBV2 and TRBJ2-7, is EPEVTQTPSHQVTQMGQEVILRCVPISNHLYFYWYRQILGQKVEFLVSFYNNEISEKSEIFDDQFSVERPDGSNFTLKIRSTKLEDSAMYFCASGTGFYEQYFGPGTRLTVT.